The clone carrying this TCR beta chain was counted a few times. The antigen is unknown. This specimen comes from a study of PD-1 blockade in classical Hodgkin lymphoma. Study-level results: According to reports, newly diagnosed patients had lower baseline TCR diversity than healthy donors, and relapsed/refractory patients had lower baseline TCR diversity still. Researchers reported that CD4+ TCR diversity, though not CD8+, rose significantly by C4D1.

Sequencing was performed with immunoSEQ multiplex PCR; in TCRdb, only in-frame clones are kept and a portion is missing. The table includes fewer than 30,000 clones, roughly four fifths detected once. V lost 3 bases and J lost 11; bases outside the gene matches: 9. Germline V gene data show CDR1 as MGHRA and CDR2 as YSYEKL. The CDR3 runs 15 residues. Following autologous stem cell transplantation, relapse occurred in every patient, and exposure to brentuximab vedotin varied. Patients reached a best response of complete response, partial response or progressive disease. The chain couples TRBV4-1 to TRBJ1-6; 8 bases are shared with TRBD1. The source material was peripheral blood mononuclear cells (PBMCs), sampled before the second cycle of nivolumab. The TCR was taken from a human donor with classical Hodgkin lymphoma. The CDR3 nucleotides are TGCGCCAGCAGCCAGGCGGACAGGGAGGGAACACCCCTCCACTTT. Translated, it gives CASSQADREGTPLHF.